The rows below give T cell receptor beta chains drawn from one sample of a study of blood T cell repertoires in COVID-19. TCRdb's table, derived via immunoSEQ multiplex PCR, lists solely in-frame clones and lacks some. The sample records 200,000 to 300,000 clones, around 84% being singletons. The sequencing input was peripheral blood. These receptors were collected from a man aged 55-75 years with acute or convalescent COVID-19. Each CDR3 is given with its conserved first and last residue.

CDR3 protein: CASSFNPQTSGTIYEQYF
V gene: TRBV5-6
J gene: TRBJ2-7

CDR3 protein: CASSLGDYRGTDTQYF
V gene: TRBV7-9
J gene: TRBJ2-3

CDR3 protein: CASEASVSTDTQYF
V gene: TRBV2
J gene: TRBJ2-3

CDR3 protein: CASRDSRGNTGELFF
V gene: TRBV5-1
J gene: TRBJ2-2

CDR3 protein: CASSQNRGKNYGYTF
V gene: TRBV3-1/TRBV3-2
J gene: TRBJ1-2

CDR3 protein: CASSLVAFQVEQFF
V gene: TRBV7-2
J gene: TRBJ2-1

CDR3 protein: CASKSSRDRLNTGELFF
V gene: TRBV28
J gene: TRBJ2-2

CDR3 protein: CASSRYSGANVLTF
V gene: TRBV6-5
J gene: TRBJ2-6

CDR3 protein: CAISANIAGSTDTQYF
V gene: TRBV10-3
J gene: TRBJ2-3

CDR3 protein: CASSLDIGASYGYTF
V gene: TRBV5-1
J gene: TRBJ1-2

CDR3 protein: CASSPTGGREQFF
V gene: TRBV6-5
J gene: TRBJ2-1

CDR3 protein: CASSLGQGESNYGYTF
V gene: TRBV5-1
J gene: TRBJ1-2

CDR3 protein: CASTDLRRSHFYEQYF
V gene: TRBV27
J gene: TRBJ2-7

CDR3 protein: CASRPGQALGTVSYEQYF
V gene: TRBV27
J gene: TRBJ2-7

CDR3 protein: CASSLFQEAFF
V gene: TRBV5-1
J gene: TRBJ1-1

CDR3 protein: CASSQETGYYGYTF
V gene: TRBV4-2
J gene: TRBJ1-2